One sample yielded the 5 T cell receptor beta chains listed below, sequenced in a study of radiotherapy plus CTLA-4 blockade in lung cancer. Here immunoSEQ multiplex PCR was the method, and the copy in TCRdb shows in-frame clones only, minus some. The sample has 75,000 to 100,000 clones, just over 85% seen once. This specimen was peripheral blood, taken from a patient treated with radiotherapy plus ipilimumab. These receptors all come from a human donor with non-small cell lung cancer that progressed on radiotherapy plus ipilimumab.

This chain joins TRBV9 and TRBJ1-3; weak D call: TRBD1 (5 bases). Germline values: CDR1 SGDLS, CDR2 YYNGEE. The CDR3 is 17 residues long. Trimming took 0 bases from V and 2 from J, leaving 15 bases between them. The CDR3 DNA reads TGTGCCAGCAGCGTAGCGCAGGGACCGTGGGCTGGAAACACCATATATTTT. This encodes CASSVAQGPWAGNTIYF.

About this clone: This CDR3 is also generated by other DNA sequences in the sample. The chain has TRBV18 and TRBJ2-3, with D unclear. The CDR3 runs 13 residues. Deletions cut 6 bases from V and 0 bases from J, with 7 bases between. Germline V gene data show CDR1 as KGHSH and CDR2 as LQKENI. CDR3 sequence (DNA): TGTGCCAGCTCCCCCCCCAGCACAGATACGCAGTATTTT. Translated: CASSPPSTDTQYF.

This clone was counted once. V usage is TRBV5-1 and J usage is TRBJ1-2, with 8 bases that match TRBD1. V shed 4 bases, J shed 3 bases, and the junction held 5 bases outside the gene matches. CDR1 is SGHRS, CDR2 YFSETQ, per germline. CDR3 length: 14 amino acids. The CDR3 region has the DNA TGCGCCAGCAGCCTAAGACAGGGGCACTATGGCTACACCTTC. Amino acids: CASSLRQGHYGYTF.

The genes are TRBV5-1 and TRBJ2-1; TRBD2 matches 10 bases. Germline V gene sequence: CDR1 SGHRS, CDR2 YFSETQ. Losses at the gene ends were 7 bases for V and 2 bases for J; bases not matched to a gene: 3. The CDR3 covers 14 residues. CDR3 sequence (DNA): TGCGCCAGCGGACTAGCGGAGACCTACAATGAGCAGTTCTTC. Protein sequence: CASGLAETYNEQFF.

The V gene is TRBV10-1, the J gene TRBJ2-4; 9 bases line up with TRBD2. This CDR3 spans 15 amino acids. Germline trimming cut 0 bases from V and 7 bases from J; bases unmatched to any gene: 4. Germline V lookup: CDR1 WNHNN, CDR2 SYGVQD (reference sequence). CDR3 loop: CASSESAGGPNIQYF. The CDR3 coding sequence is TGCGCCAGCAGTGAGTCCGCGGGAGGGCCTAACATTCAGTACTTC.